The 5 T cell receptor beta chains listed next were all sequenced from one sample in a study of T cells after yellow fever vaccination (dated by TCRdb to the late 2010s). Library creation used 5' RACE. Data came from an Illumina HiSeq 2500. TCRdb took the public reads, trimmed them with fastp at Q25, ran MiXCR for clone calling and kept in-frame beta chains. CDR3 protein duplicates are merged, each entry listing the most common genes and DNA. Within this sample are 100,000 to 150,000 distinct CDR3 sequences, with 6.5% to 8% of them counted one time only. The leading ten clones occupy around 2.3% of the sample. Sample treatment or condition, as interpreted from the label and publication: live attenuated yellow fever vaccine strain. Sequencing was performed on CD4+ T cells sorted from PBMCs, taken roughly 10 days after the first yellow fever vaccination. All receptors come from a man younger than 35 who received the YFV17D yellow fever vaccine.

Many counts were recorded for this clonotype. The chain couples TRBV29-1 to TRBJ1-5; 8 bases are a match to TRBD1. Germline V gene data show CDR1 as SQVTM and CDR2 as ANQGSEA. The CDR3 sequence is 13 residues long. V was pared by 1 base and J by 6 bases, with 2 bases of the junction left unmatched. The CDR3 spells CSVEAGGGQPQHF. The DNA of the CDR3 is TGCAGCGTTGAAGCAGGGGGCGGTCAGCCCCAGCATTTT.

This rearrangement joins TRBV7-9 to TRBJ2-5; 9 positions agree with TRBD2. Germline V gene sequence: CDR1 SEHNR, CDR2 FQNEAQ (reference sequence). V trimming: 5 bases; J trimming: 7 bases; junction bases outside the gene matches: 5. This CDR3 is 13 amino acids long. CDR3 protein: CASSPRGGGTQYF. In nucleotides, the CDR3 is TGTGCCAGCAGCCCGCGGGGGGGTGGGACCCAGTACTTC.

This clonotype was observed many times. The rearrangement uses TRBV5-1 and TRBJ2-2; D is unresolved. V was clipped by 0 bases and J by 9 bases, with 15 bases between them. Per the germline V gene, CDR1 is SGHRS and CDR2 is YFSETQ. This CDR3 is 15 amino acids long. The CDR3 DNA reads TGCGCCAGCAGCTTGGGAGGCGGCAGCGAGTGGGAGCTGTTTTTT. The encoded protein is CASSLGGGSEWELFF.

About this clonotype: A much bigger clone sits one base away, suggesting this may be a read error. This sequence joins TRBV20-1 and TRBJ1-2; D gene ambiguous. Deletions cut 2 bases from V and 3 bases from J, with 16 bases between. This CDR3 has 15 amino acids. CDR1 DFQATT and CDR2 SNEGSKA come from the germline V gene (reference sequence). CDR3 sequence (DNA): TGCAGTGCTAGAAGTCGGGGAAACGATGACTATGGCTACACCTTC. Encoded protein: CSARSRGNDDYGYTF.

Many counts were recorded for this clonotype. The chain couples TRBV15 to TRBJ2-5; the D is unclear. Trimming removed 0 bases at V and 5 bases at J, with 13 bases between. The CDR3 has 15 residues. Germline V gives CDR1 LNHNV, CDR2 YYDKDF (reference sequence). The CDR3 region is CATSRDRQFLETQYF. CDR3 bases: TGTGCCACCAGCAGAGATCGCCAATTCCTGGAGACCCAGTACTTC.